These T cell receptor beta chains were read from a single sample in a study of Ad26.COV2.S vaccination and SARS-CoV-2 variants. Here immunoSEQ multiplex PCR was the method, and the copy in TCRdb shows in-frame clones only, minus some. The table has 450,000 to 550,000 clones, roughly 89% seen once. The input for sequencing was peripheral blood, taken in a trial of Ad26.COV2.S vaccine versus placebo. The receptors shown here come from a person between 18 and 59 years old who received the Ad26.COV2.S COVID-19 vaccine or a placebo. The CDR3 runs from the conserved cysteine through the conserved F or W. A D gene is named only where the DNA matches it firmly.

D gene,CDR3 length,J gene,V gene,CDR3 protein,CDR3 DNA
-,13,TRBJ1-2,TRBV2,CASSEGGDYGYTF,TGTGCCAGCAGTGAAGGGGGGGACTATGGCTACACCTTC
-,18,TRBJ1-1,TRBV4-2,CASSQDDHPGGGNTEAFF,TGTGCCAGCAGCCAAGATGACCACCCCGGAGGCGGTAACACTGAAGCTTTCTTT
TRBD1,16,TRBJ2-3,TRBV7-2,CASSIRTGRGTDTQYF,TGTGCCAGCAGCATAAGGACAGGGAGAGGCACAGATACGCAGTATTTT
TRBD2,17,TRBJ2-1,TRBV30,CAWSLGISGGNYNEQFF,TGTGCCTGGAGTCTAGGGATTAGCGGGGGCAACTACAATGAGCAGTTCTTC
-,12,TRBJ1-2,TRBV7-9,CASSLALRGYTF,TGTGCCAGCAGCTTAGCGCTTAGGGGCTACACCTTC
-,15,TRBJ2-3,TRBV5-4,CASSLAGRARNTQYF,TGTGCCAGCAGCTTGGCCGGCAGGGCGAGGAATACGCAGTATTTT
-,15,TRBJ2-5,TRBV15,CATSRVPRGLGTQYF,TGTGCCACCAGCAGAGTCCCGAGGGGACTGGGGACCCAGTACTTC
-,17,TRBJ2-6,TRBV18,CASSPLSAGSGANVLTF,TGTGCCAGCTCACCACTTTCGGCGGGCTCTGGGGCCAACGTCCTGACTTTC
-,15,TRBJ2-7,TRBV15,CATSGPRWDSYEQYF,TGTGCCACCAGTGGTCCGCGGTGGGACTCCTACGAGCAGTACTTC
-,14,TRBJ2-5,TRBV29-1,CSVEDRRGRETQYF,TGCAGCGTTGAAGACCGGAGGGGTCGAGAGACCCAGTACTTC
-,12,TRBJ2-1,TRBV19,CASRNTGYEQFF,TGTGCCAGTAGGAACACCGGGTATGAGCAGTTCTTC
-,15,TRBJ1-6,TRBV5-1,CASSLASEGQSPLHF,TGCGCCAGCAGCCTCGCGAGCGAGGGGCAATCACCCCTCCACTTT
TRBD2,16,TRBJ2-5,TRBV14,CASSFRSGRDGETQYF,TGTGCCAGCAGCTTCCGTAGCGGGAGGGACGGAGAGACCCAGTACTTC
-,13,TRBJ1-2,TRBV27,CASSFGQNYGYTF,TGTGCCAGCAGTTTTGGGCAGAACTATGGCTACACCTTC
-,13,TRBJ1-1,TRBV18,CASSWQMNTEAFF,TGTGCCAGCTCATGGCAGATGAACACTGAAGCTTTCTTT
-,14,TRBJ1-6,TRBV18,CASSPGADNSPLHF,TGTGCCAGCTCACCAGGGGCTGATAATTCACCCCTCCACTTT
-,15,TRBJ1-5,TRBV6-1,CASSEQDGDNQPQHF,TGTGCCAGCAGTGAACAGGACGGAGACAATCAGCCCCAGCATTTT